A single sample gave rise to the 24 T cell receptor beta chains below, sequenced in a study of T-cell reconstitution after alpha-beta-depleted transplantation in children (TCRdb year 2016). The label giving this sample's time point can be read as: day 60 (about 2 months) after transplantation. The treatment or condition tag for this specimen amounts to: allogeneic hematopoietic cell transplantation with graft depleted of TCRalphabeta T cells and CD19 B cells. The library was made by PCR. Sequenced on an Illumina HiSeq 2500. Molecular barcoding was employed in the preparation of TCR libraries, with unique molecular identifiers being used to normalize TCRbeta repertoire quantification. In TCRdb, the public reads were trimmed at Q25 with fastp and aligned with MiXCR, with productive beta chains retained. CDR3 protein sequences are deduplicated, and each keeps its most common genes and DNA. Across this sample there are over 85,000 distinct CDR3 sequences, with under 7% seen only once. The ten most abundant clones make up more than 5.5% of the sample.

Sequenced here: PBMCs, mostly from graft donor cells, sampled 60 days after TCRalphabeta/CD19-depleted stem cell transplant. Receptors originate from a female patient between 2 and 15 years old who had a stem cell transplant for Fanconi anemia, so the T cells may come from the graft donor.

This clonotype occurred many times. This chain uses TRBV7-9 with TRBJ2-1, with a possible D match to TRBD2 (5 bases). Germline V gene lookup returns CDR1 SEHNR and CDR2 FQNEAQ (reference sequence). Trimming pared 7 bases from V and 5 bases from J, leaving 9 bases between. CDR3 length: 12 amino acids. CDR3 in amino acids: CASNARDNEQFF. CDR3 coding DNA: TGTGCCAGCAACGCGCGGGACAATGAGCAGTTCTTC.

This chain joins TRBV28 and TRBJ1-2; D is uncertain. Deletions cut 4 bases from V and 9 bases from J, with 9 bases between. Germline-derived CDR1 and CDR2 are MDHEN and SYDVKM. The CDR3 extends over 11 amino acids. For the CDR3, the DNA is TGTGCCAGCAGTTCGATTGTTCGCTACACCTTC. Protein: CASSSIVRYTF.

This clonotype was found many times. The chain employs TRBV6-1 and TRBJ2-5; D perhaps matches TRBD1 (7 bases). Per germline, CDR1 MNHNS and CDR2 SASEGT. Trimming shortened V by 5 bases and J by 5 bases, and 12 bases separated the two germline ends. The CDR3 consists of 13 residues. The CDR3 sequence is CASSPGGSETQYF. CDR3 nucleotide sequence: TGTGCCAGCAGTCCAGGGGGGTCGGAGACCCAGTACTTC.

CDR3 sequence: CASSSMTRLGRDTQYF. CDR3 DNA sequence: TGTGCCAGCAGTAGTATGACTAGGCTAGGGCGGGATACGCAGTATTTT. This chain connects TRBV28 to TRBJ2-3; D is perhaps TRBD2 (6 bases). V was shortened by 5 bases and J by 6 bases, with 21 bases between the two germline ends. This CDR3 is built from 16 residues. Per germline, CDR1 MDHEN and CDR2 SYDVKM.

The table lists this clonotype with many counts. In nucleotides, the CDR3 is TGTGCCAGCAGCTTACAAGACCGGGACAGGATTGATGAAAAACTGTTTTTT. Residues: CASSLQDRDRIDEKLFF. The chain links TRBV7-9 to TRBJ1-4, with 8 bases fitting TRBD1. This CDR3 spans 17 amino acids. Losses at the gene ends were 2 bases for V and 6 bases for J; bases not matched to a gene: 11. Per germline, CDR1 SEHNR and CDR2 FQNEAQ (reference sequence).

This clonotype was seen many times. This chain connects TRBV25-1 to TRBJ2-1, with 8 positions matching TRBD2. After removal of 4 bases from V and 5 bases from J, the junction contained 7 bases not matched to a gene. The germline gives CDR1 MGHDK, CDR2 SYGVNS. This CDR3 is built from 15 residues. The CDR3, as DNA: TGTGCCAGCAGTGGGGGACTAGTACGGAACAATGAGCAGTTCTTC. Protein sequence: CASSGGLVRNNEQFF.

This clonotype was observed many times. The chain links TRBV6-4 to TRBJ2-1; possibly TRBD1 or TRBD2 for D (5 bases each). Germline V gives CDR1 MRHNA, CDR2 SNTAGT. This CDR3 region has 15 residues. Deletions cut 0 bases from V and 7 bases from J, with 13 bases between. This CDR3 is CASSDSSGGGNEQFF. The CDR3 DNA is TGTGCCAGCAGTGACTCGAGTGGGGGTGGGAATGAGCAGTTCTTC.

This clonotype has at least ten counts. The CDR3 sequence is CSARMGTGTGTYEQYF. The CDR3 DNA is TGCAGTGCTAGGATGGGCACCGGGACAGGGACCTACGAGCAGTACTTC. The V gene is TRBV20-1, the J gene TRBJ2-7; 9 bases are a match to TRBD1. Germline-derived CDR1 and CDR2 are DFQATT and SNEGSKA (reference sequence). V shed 3 bases and J 2 bases; nucleotides not matched to a gene: 11. The CDR3 length is 16 residues.

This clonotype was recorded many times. DNA for the CDR3: TGTGCCAGCAGCTTACAGGGTCCCAACACTGAAGCTTTCTTT. Protein product: CASSLQGPNTEAFF. The gene calls are TRBV11-2 and TRBJ1-1; weak D call: TRBD1 (5 bases). Looked up from germline, CDR1 is SGHAT and CDR2 is FQNNGV. The CDR3 is 14 residues long. Trimming removed 2 bases from V and 2 bases from J, with 9 bases in between.

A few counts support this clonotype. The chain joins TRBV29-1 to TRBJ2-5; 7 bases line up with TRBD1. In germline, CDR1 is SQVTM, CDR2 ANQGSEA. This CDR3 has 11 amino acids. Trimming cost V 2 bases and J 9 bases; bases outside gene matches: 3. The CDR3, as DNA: TGCAGCGTTGAAAAGGGGGCCCCCCAGTACTTC. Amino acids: CSVEKGAPQYF.

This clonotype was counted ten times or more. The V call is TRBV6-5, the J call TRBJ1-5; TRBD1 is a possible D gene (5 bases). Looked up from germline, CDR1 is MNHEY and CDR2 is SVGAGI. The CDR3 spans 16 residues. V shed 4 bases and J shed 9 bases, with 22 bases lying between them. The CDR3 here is CASSFRTPSWQWPQHF. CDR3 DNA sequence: TGTGCCAGCAGTTTCCGGACACCCTCCTGGCAATGGCCCCAGCATTTT.

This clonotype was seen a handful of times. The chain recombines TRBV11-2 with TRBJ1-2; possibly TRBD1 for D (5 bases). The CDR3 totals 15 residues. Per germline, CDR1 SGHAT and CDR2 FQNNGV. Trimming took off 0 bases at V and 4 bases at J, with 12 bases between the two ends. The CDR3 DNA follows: TGTGCCAGCAGCTTAGATCCCGGGACCCCCTATGGCTACACCTTC. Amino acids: CASSLDPGTPYGYTF.

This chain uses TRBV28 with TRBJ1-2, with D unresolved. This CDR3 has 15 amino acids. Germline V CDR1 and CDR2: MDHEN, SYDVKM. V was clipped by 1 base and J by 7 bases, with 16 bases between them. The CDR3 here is CASSLLWPAAIGYTF. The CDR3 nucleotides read TGTGCCAGCAGTTTATTATGGCCAGCCGCTATTGGCTACACCTTC.

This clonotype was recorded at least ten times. The CDR3 sequence: CASALAGGTYEQYF. CDR3 coding DNA: TGTGCCAGCGCGCTAGCGGGAGGGACCTACGAGCAGTACTTC. This sequence joins TRBV25-1 and TRBJ2-7, with 12 bases lining up with TRBD2. The J segment lost 2 bases and the V segment lost 8 bases, leaving 4 bases of the junction unmatched. The CDR3 is made up of 14 amino acids. Germline V CDR1 and CDR2: MGHDK, SYGVNS.

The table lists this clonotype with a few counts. The CDR3 loop reads CSARQGYSNQPQHF. In DNA form, the CDR3 reads TGCAGTGCTAGACAGGGGTATAGCAATCAGCCCCAGCATTTT. The chain has TRBV20-1 and TRBJ1-5, with TRBD1 as a possible D gene (6 bases). V was trimmed by 2 bases and J by 0 bases, leaving 8 bases between them. Germline values: CDR1 DFQATT, CDR2 SNEGSKA (reference sequence). This CDR3 is built from 14 residues.

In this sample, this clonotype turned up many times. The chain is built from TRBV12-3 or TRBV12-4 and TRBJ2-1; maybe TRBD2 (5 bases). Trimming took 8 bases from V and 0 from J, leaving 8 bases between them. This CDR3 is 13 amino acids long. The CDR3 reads CASGRVSYNEQFF. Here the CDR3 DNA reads TGTGCCAGCGGGCGGGTCTCCTACAATGAGCAGTTCTTC.

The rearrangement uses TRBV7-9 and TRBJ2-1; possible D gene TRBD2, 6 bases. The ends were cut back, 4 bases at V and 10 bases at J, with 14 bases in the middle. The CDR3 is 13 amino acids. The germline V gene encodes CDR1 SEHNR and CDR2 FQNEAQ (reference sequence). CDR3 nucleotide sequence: TGTGCCAGCAGCTCCCGGGACTCCGAGGAGCAGTTCTTC. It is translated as CASSSRDSEEQFF.

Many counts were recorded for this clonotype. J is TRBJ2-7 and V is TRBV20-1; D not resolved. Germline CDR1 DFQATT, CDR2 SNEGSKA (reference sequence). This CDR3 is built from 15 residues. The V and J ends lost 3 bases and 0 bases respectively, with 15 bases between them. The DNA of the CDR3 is TGCAGTGCTAGTCGAGGCGTCGAAAGCTCCTACGAGCAGTACTTC. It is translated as CSASRGVESSYEQYF.

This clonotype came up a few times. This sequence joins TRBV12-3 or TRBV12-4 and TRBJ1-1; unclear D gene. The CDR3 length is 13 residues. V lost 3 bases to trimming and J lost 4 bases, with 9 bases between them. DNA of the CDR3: TGTGCCAGCAGTTTGACGGGTCGCACTGAAGCTTTCTTT. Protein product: CASSLTGRTEAFF.

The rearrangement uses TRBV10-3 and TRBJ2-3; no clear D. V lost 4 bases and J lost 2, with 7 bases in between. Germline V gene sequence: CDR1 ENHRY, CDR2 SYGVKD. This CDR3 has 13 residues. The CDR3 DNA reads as TGTGCCATCAGTGTTCGTGTCACAGATACGCAGTATTTT. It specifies CAISVRVTDTQYF.

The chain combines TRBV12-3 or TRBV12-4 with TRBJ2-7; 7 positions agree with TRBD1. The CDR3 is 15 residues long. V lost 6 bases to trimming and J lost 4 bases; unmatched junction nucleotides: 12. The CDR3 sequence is CASSHNRGRRYEQYF. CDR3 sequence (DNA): TGTGCCAGCAGCCACAACAGGGGAAGACGGTACGAGCAGTACTTC.

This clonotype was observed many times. This CDR3 reads CSACTSGRVGEQYF. The DNA of the CDR3 is TGCAGTGCTTGCACTAGCGGGAGAGTAGGCGAGCAGTACTTC. The J gene is TRBJ2-7, the V gene TRBV20-1; 11 positions match TRBD2. Trimming took 5 bases from V and 6 from J; bases not matched to a gene: 9. The CDR3 runs 14 residues. Germline V lookup: CDR1 DFQATT, CDR2 SNEGSKA (reference sequence).

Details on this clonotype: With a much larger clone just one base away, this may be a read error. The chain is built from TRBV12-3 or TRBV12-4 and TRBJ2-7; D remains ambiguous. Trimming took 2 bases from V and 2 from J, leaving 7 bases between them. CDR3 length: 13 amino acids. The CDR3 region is CASSLREAYEQYF. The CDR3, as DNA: TGTGCCAGCAGTTTACGCGAAGCCTACGAGCAGTACTTC.

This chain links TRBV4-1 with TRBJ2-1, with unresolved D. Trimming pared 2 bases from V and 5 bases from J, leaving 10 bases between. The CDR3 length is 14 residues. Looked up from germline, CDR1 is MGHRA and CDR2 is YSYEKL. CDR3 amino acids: CASSQLGSHNEQFF. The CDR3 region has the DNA TGCGCCAGCAGCCAACTTGGGTCTCACAATGAGCAGTTCTTC.